These 2 T cell receptor beta chains were all obtained from the same sample, sequenced in a study of T cells in Graves' hyperthyroidism and ophthalmopathy. RNA transcripts yielded amplified TCR beta CDR3 regions. The HTBI primer set drove a first-round RT-PCR of the TCR CDR3. TCRdb re-called the multiplex PCR reads through MiXCR, storing one row per CDR3 protein. The profile shows around 500,000 distinct CDR3 sequences, around an eighth of them singletons. The material sequenced was blood. The source is a woman between 18 and 29 years old with Graves' hyperthyroidism.

This clonotype was detected only a few times. The chain recombines TRBV11-2 with TRBJ1-2; D is unclear. Germline V gives CDR1 SGHAT, CDR2 FQNNGV. The CDR3 is made up of 14 amino acids. With 0 bases removed from V and 8 bases from J, the gap between germline ends came to 13 bases. CDR3 nucleotide sequence: TGTGCCAGCAGCTTAGATAGCACGATCTGGGGCTACACCTTC. This codes for CASSLDSTIWGYTF.

The chain is built from TRBV5-1 and TRBJ2-7; D possibly corresponds to TRBD1 (5 bases). The V gene's germline CDR1 is SGHRS and CDR2 YFSETQ. The CDR3 spans 15 residues. The V and J ends lost 4 bases and 0 bases respectively, with 14 bases between them. The CDR3 DNA is TGCGCCAGCAGCCCCGGACAAGAAACCTCCTACGAGCAGTACGTC. Its protein product is CASSPGQETSYEQYV.